Described below is a single T cell receptor (beta chain) sequence and its context. The sample comes from a study of blood T cells in healthy people across ages. The use of a sample-barcoded 5' primer and a J-beta primer mix characterized a second PCR of roughly 7 to 11 cycles. Each of the samples gave a minimum of 3 million paired-end reads that contained CDR3. From the 5' RACE reads, TCRdb called clonotypes with MiXCR, one entry per CDR3 protein. The top ten clones hold roughly a tenth of a sample with fewer than 800,000 distinct CDR3 sequences, 20% to 25% of them seen once. Trimming pared 6 bases from V and 3 bases from J, leaving 12 bases between. Per germline, CDR1 SGHAT and CDR2 FQNNGV. The CDR3 is made up of 14 amino acids. In addition, the sample was reused for a study of T cells of mothers and their children.

Sequencing input: blood. The receptor's source is a boy younger than 18 in good health. The chain carries TRBV11-2 and TRBJ1-5, with D possibly matching TRBD1 (6 bases). The CDR3 DNA is TGTGCCAGCAGTATCGGACAGTACAATCAGCCCCAGCATTTT. Translated, it gives CASSIGQYNQPQHF.